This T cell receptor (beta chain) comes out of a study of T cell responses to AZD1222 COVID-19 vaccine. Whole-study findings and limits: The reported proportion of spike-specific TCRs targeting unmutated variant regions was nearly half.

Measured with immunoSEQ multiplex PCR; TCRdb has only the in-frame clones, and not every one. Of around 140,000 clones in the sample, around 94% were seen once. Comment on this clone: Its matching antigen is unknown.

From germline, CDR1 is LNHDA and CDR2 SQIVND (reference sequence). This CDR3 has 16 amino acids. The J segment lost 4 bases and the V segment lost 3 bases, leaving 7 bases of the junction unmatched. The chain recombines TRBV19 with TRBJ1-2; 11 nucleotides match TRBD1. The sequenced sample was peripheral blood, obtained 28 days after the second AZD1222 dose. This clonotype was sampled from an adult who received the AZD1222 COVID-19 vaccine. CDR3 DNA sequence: TGTGCCAGTAGTATCCGGACAGGGGGCTTAGGCTATGGCTACACCTTC. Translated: CASSIRTGGLGYGYTF.